The rows below give T cell receptor beta chains drawn from one sample of a study of cytomegalovirus exposure and HLA in healthy donors. Generated by immunoSEQ multiplex PCR, the TCRdb table keeps only in-frame clones and is missing some. The sample yields some 150,000 clones, more than 75% seen once. Sequenced material: PBMCs. These receptor sequences come from a man aged 25 to 40 in good health and CMV-seropositive. Both conserved end residues are part of each CDR3. Fields, in order: J gene, clone size, D gene, V gene, CDR3 protein, CDR3 DNA. The D gene is left open where the match is weak. A row's size may be missing; if present it is once, few, many or a size class.

J gene: TRBJ2-5
clone size: .
D gene: TRBD2
V gene: TRBV5-4
CDR3 protein: CASRKAGALETQYF
CDR3 DNA: TGTGCCAGCAGGAAAGCGGGAGCTCTGGAGACCCAGTACTTC

J gene: TRBJ2-7
clone size: .
D gene: .
V gene: TRBV30
CDR3 protein: CAWGGFGVRQYF
CDR3 DNA: TGTGCCTGGGGGGGCTTCGGGGTTCGGCAGTACTTC

J gene: TRBJ1-2
clone size: .
D gene: .
V gene: TRBV9
CDR3 protein: CASSVELVGGQRLGGYTF
CDR3 DNA: TGTGCCAGCAGCGTAGAACTAGTGGGCGGACAGCGTTTGGGTGGCTACACCTTC

J gene: TRBJ2-3
clone size: .
D gene: .
V gene: TRBV10-2
CDR3 protein: CASNQVDTQYF
CDR3 DNA: TGCGCCAGCAACCAGGTCGATACGCAGTATTTT

J gene: TRBJ2-3
clone size: .
D gene: TRBD2
V gene: TRBV29-1
CDR3 protein: CSAGGRVDTQYF
CDR3 DNA: TGCAGCGCGGGGGGTCGTGTAGATACGCAGTATTTT

J gene: TRBJ2-7
clone size: .
D gene: .
V gene: TRBV28
CDR3 protein: CASRSGGVSGSYEQYF
CDR3 DNA: TGTGCCAGCAGGAGTGGGGGCGTTTCCGGCTCCTACGAGCAGTACTTC

J gene: TRBJ2-7
clone size: .
D gene: TRBD1
V gene: TRBV6-5
CDR3 protein: CASSYSGQGASYEQYF
CDR3 DNA: TGTGCCAGCAGTTACTCGGGACAGGGGGCTTCCTACGAGCAGTACTTC

J gene: TRBJ1-5
clone size: once
D gene: .
V gene: TRBV4-1
CDR3 protein: CASSQEVRGRQPQHF
CDR3 DNA: TGCGCCAGCAGCCAAGAGGTCAGGGGCAGGCAGCCCCAGCATTTT

J gene: TRBJ2-7
clone size: .
D gene: TRBD2
V gene: TRBV29-1
CDR3 protein: CSVAPGLASYEQYF
CDR3 DNA: TGCAGCGTTGCCCCGGGACTAGCTTCCTACGAGCAGTACTTC

J gene: TRBJ2-5
clone size: .
D gene: TRBD1
V gene: TRBV9
CDR3 protein: CASSVTGGAETQYF
CDR3 DNA: TGTGCCAGCAGCGTGACAGGGGGCGCGGAGACCCAGTACTTC

J gene: TRBJ2-2
clone size: .
D gene: TRBD1
V gene: TRBV7-9
CDR3 protein: CASSQRDRGETGELFF
CDR3 DNA: TGTGCCAGCAGCCAGAGAGACAGGGGGGAAACCGGGGAGCTGTTTTTT

J gene: TRBJ2-7
clone size: .
D gene: TRBD1
V gene: TRBV27
CDR3 protein: CASSSHAQGQGGYEQYF
CDR3 DNA: TGTGCCAGCAGTTCACACGCCCAGGGACAGGGCGGCTACGAGCAGTACTTC

J gene: TRBJ1-2
clone size: .
D gene: .
V gene: TRBV12-5
CDR3 protein: CASGFSGVYGYPF
CDR3 DNA: TGTGCTAGTGGTTTTTCGGGGGTTTATGGCTACCCCTTC

J gene: TRBJ1-1
clone size: .
D gene: .
V gene: TRBV5-4
CDR3 protein: CASSPRTEAGDTEAFF
CDR3 DNA: TGTGCCAGCAGCCCCCGTACCGAGGCGGGAGACACTGAAGCTTTCTTT

J gene: TRBJ1-5
clone size: .
D gene: .
V gene: TRBV28
CDR3 protein: CASRGWGDNGNQPQHF
CDR3 DNA: TGTGCCAGCAGGGGGTGGGGGGATAACGGCAATCAGCCCCAGCATTTT

J gene: TRBJ1-3
clone size: .
D gene: .
V gene: TRBV7-2
CDR3 protein: CASSVRQTNSGNTIYF
CDR3 DNA: TGTGCCAGCAGCGTAAGACAGACAAACTCTGGAAACACCATATATTTT

J gene: TRBJ2-3
clone size: .
D gene: TRBD2
V gene: TRBV5-1
CDR3 protein: CASSSSGYSTDTQYF
CDR3 DNA: TGCGCCAGCAGCAGTAGCGGGTACAGCACAGATACGCAGTATTTT

J gene: TRBJ1-1
clone size: .
D gene: .
V gene: TRBV2
CDR3 protein: CASRGDRNTEAFF
CDR3 DNA: TGTGCCAGCAGAGGGGATCGCAACACTGAAGCTTTCTTT

J gene: TRBJ2-7
clone size: .
D gene: TRBD2
V gene: TRBV4-1
CDR3 protein: CASSTRTSGTYEQYF
CDR3 DNA: TGCGCCAGCAGCACTCGGACTAGCGGGACCTACGAGCAGTACTTC

J gene: TRBJ2-3
clone size: .
D gene: TRBD2
V gene: TRBV25-1
CDR3 protein: CASSEWLAGVTDTQYF
CDR3 DNA: TGTGCCAGCAGTGAATGGCTAGCGGGAGTCACAGATACGCAGTATTTT

J gene: TRBJ2-3
clone size: .
D gene: TRBD2
V gene: TRBV10-3
CDR3 protein: CAISEDGTSGRTDTQYF
CDR3 DNA: TGTGCCATCAGTGAGGATGGGACTAGCGGGCGAACAGATACGCAGTATTTT

J gene: TRBJ2-1
clone size: .
D gene: TRBD2
V gene: TRBV2
CDR3 protein: CASSEPSGITDEQFF
CDR3 DNA: TGTGCCAGCAGTGAGCCTAGCGGGATAACAGATGAGCAGTTCTTC

J gene: TRBJ2-5
clone size: once
D gene: .
V gene: TRBV2
CDR3 protein: CASSEYVPGETQYF
CDR3 DNA: TGTGCCAGCAGTGAATACGTGCCCGGAGAGACCCAGTACTTC

J gene: TRBJ2-7
clone size: .
D gene: .
V gene: TRBV9
CDR3 protein: CASSVEAGYSEQYF
CDR3 DNA: TGTGCCAGCAGCGTAGAAGCAGGGTACAGCGAGCAGTACTTC

J gene: TRBJ2-5
clone size: .
D gene: TRBD2
V gene: TRBV5-1
CDR3 protein: CASSYSGNQETQYF
CDR3 DNA: TGCGCCAGCAGCTACAGCGGGAATCAAGAGACCCAGTACTTC

J gene: TRBJ2-4
clone size: few
D gene: .
V gene: TRBV19
CDR3 protein: CARGAKNIQYF
CDR3 DNA: TGTGCCCGGGGGGCCAAAAACATTCAGTACTTC

J gene: TRBJ1-5
clone size: .
D gene: .
V gene: TRBV10-2
CDR3 protein: CASSESAERQPQHF
CDR3 DNA: TGCGCCAGCAGTGAGTCGGCAGAGCGTCAGCCCCAGCATTTT

J gene: TRBJ2-5
clone size: .
D gene: .
V gene: TRBV7-3
CDR3 protein: CASSLGAEETQYF
CDR3 DNA: TGTGCCAGCAGCTTAGGGGCAGAAGAGACCCAGTACTTC

J gene: TRBJ2-1
clone size: .
D gene: .
V gene: TRBV7-9
CDR3 protein: CASSSRWGAEQYNEQFF
CDR3 DNA: TGTGCCAGCAGCTCCCGATGGGGAGCGGAACAATACAATGAGCAGTTCTTC

J gene: TRBJ2-5
clone size: .
D gene: .
V gene: TRBV5-4
CDR3 protein: CASSFSFRGETQYF
CDR3 DNA: TGTGCCAGCAGCTTCTCTTTCCGGGGAGAGACCCAGTACTTC

J gene: TRBJ2-1
clone size: .
D gene: TRBD2
V gene: TRBV2
CDR3 protein: CASTLSREGEQFF
CDR3 DNA: TGTGCCAGCACGCTAAGTCGGGAGGGTGAGCAGTTCTTC

J gene: TRBJ1-4
clone size: once
D gene: TRBD1
V gene: TRBV5-4
CDR3 protein: CASSQDRGLSEKLFF
CDR3 DNA: TGTGCCAGCAGCCAAGACAGGGGATTGAGTGAAAAACTGTTTTTT

J gene: TRBJ2-6
clone size: .
D gene: .
V gene: TRBV7-9
CDR3 protein: CAIEGRSSGANVLTF
CDR3 DNA: TGTGCTATAGAGGGCAGGAGCTCTGGGGCCAACGTCCTGACTTTC

J gene: TRBJ1-2
clone size: .
D gene: .
V gene: TRBV4-2
CDR3 protein: CASSPSQGNYGYTF
CDR3 DNA: TGTGCCAGCAGCCCCAGTCAGGGGAACTATGGCTACACCTTC

J gene: TRBJ2-7
clone size: .
D gene: .
V gene: TRBV10-3
CDR3 protein: CATRGDSNRKQYF
CDR3 DNA: TGTGCCACCAGGGGGGACAGCAATCGGAAGCAGTACTTC

J gene: TRBJ1-2
clone size: .
D gene: TRBD1
V gene: TRBV19
CDR3 protein: CASSPDRGSGGYTF
CDR3 DNA: TGTGCCAGTAGCCCGGACAGGGGTTCGGGTGGCTACACCTTC

J gene: TRBJ2-3
clone size: .
D gene: TRBD2
V gene: TRBV10-3
CDR3 protein: CAIRYSGTTDTQYF
CDR3 DNA: TGTGCCATCAGGTATAGCGGGACCACAGATACGCAGTATTTT

J gene: TRBJ2-5
clone size: .
D gene: TRBD1
V gene: TRBV5-1
CDR3 protein: CASSSGTGRETQYF
CDR3 DNA: TGCGCCAGCAGCTCCGGGACAGGGAGGGAGACCCAGTACTTC

J gene: TRBJ2-3
clone size: .
D gene: TRBD2
V gene: TRBV27
CDR3 protein: CASSRLAGTDTQYF
CDR3 DNA: TGTGCCAGTTCCAGACTAGCGGGGACAGATACGCAGTATTTT

J gene: TRBJ1-1
clone size: .
D gene: .
V gene: TRBV11-2
CDR3 protein: CASSLEAGGYTEAFF
CDR3 DNA: TGTGCCAGCAGCTTAGAGGCTGGGGGCTACACTGAAGCTTTCTTT

J gene: TRBJ2-1
clone size: few
D gene: TRBD1
V gene: TRBV29-1
CDR3 protein: CSAPDRGSKVQFF
CDR3 DNA: TGCAGCGCCCCGGACAGGGGGTCTAAAGTGCAGTTCTTC